The 15 T cell receptor beta chains reported below all come from one sample, sequenced in a study of T cell repertoires and Cas9 in healthy adults. Assay used: immunoSEQ multiplex PCR; TCRdb lists only in-frame clones, some missing. The sample yields over 12,000 clones, 75% to 90% seen once. The sequenced sample was Tregs (CD4+, CD25+, CD127-, CD137-, CD154-) from PBMCs; culture status not recorded. Source of these receptors: a human donor in good health.

This rearrangement joins TRBV6-6 to TRBJ2-3; D is unclear. Between the trimmed V and J ends, which lost 2 bases and 2 bases, there was a span of 14 bases. The CDR3 sequence is 16 residues long. Germline CDR1 is MNHNY and CDR2 is SVGAGI (reference sequence). As DNA, the CDR3 is TGTGCCAGCAGTTACGACCCGGCCCCGCCCACAGATACGCAGTATTTT. Translated: CASSYDPAPPTDTQYF.

The V call is TRBV7-9, the J call TRBJ1-4; 8 nucleotides agree with TRBD1. CDR1 is SEHNR and CDR2 is FQNEAQ in the germline V gene (reference sequence). The CDR3 loop spans 15 amino acids. V lost 1 base and J lost 8; bases outside the gene matches: 6. CDR3 sequence: CASSLGGQGGEKLFF. The CDR3 nucleotides read TGTGCCAGCAGCTTAGGTGGACAGGGTGGAGAAAAACTGTTTTTT. Full variable domain (rest looked up from reference TRBV7-9 and TRBJ1-4): DTGVSQNPRHKITKRGQNVTFRCDPISEHNRLYWYRQTLGQGPEFLTYFQNEAQLEKSRLLSDRFSAERPKGSFSTLEIQRTEQGDSAMYLCASSLGGQGGEKLFFGSGTQLSVL.

This rearrangement joins TRBV28 to TRBJ2-1; D may be TRBD2 (6 bases). The germline V gene has CDR1 MDHEN and CDR2 SYDVKM. V was clipped by 6 bases and J by 7 bases, with 22 bases between them. The CDR3 runs to 16 residues. The CDR3 DNA follows: TGTGCCAGCAGCGCTTGGAGGGCCGGGATCGGGAATGAGCAGTTCTTC. Its protein product is CASSAWRAGIGNEQFF.

The genes are TRBV29-1 and TRBJ1-4; TRBD1 is a possible D gene (5 bases). V gave up 4 bases and J gave up 5 bases, with 11 bases separating them. CDR3 length: 13 residues. Germline V gives CDR1 SQVTM, CDR2 ANQGSEA. The CDR3 loop reads CSVVGDLNEKLFF. The CDR3 bases are TGCAGCGTTGTCGGGGACCTGAATGAAAAACTGTTTTTT.

The rearrangement links TRBV4-1 to TRBJ1-1; D is unresolved. V lost 5 bases to trimming and J lost 0 bases, with 13 bases between them. CDR1 and CDR2 from the germline V gene are MGHRA and YSYEKL. This CDR3 is 15 amino acids long. CDR3 amino acids: CASSYRGRLNTEAFF. The DNA of the CDR3 is TGCGCCAGCAGCTACCGAGGGCGGCTGAACACTGAAGCTTTCTTT.

The V call is TRBV11-3, the J call TRBJ1-3; D is undetermined. The V end lost 5 bases, the J end lost 0 bases, and 14 bases lay between the germline ends. The CDR3 has 16 residues. Germline CDR1 SGHNT, CDR2 YENEEA. CDR3 amino acids: CASSPLGRSSGNTIYF. The CDR3 DNA follows: TGTGCCAGCAGCCCCCTGGGCAGGAGCTCTGGAAACACCATATATTTT.

This chain joins TRBV5-1 and TRBJ1-2; 7 bases line up with TRBD1. The CDR3 spans 14 residues. Looked up from germline, CDR1 is SGHRS and CDR2 is YFSETQ. V trimming: 0 bases; J trimming: 3 bases; junction bases outside the gene matches: 2. This CDR3 reads CASSLEGAYYGYTF. In DNA form, the CDR3 reads TGCGCCAGCAGCTTGGAGGGGGCTTACTATGGCTACACCTTC.

J is TRBJ1-2 and V is TRBV11-2; 10 bases match TRBD1. V gave up 1 base and J gave up 3 bases; unmatched junction bases: 5. The germline gives CDR1 SGHAT, CDR2 FQNNGV. There are 16 residues in the CDR3. The DNA of the CDR3 is TGTGCCAGCAGCTTAGCCGGGACAGGGGCAGACTATGGCTACACCTTC. Amino acids: CASSLAGTGADYGYTF.

The sample holds a few counts of this clone. The chain combines TRBV4-2 with TRBJ2-3, with D possibly TRBD1 on 6 matching bases. CDR1 and CDR2 from the germline V gene are LGHNA and YNFKEQ. Deletions cut 1 base from V and 7 bases from J, with 12 bases between. This CDR3 is 14 amino acids long. The CDR3: CASSQVTGPHTQYF. CDR3 in DNA: TGTGCCAGCAGCCAAGTGACAGGCCCACATACGCAGTATTTT.

The chain recombines TRBV7-2 with TRBJ1-3, with 7 bases fitting TRBD1. The V segment lost 6 bases and the J segment 0 bases; nucleotides outside the gene matches: 5. This CDR3 has 15 residues. Germline V gene sequence: CDR1 SGHTA, CDR2 FQGNSA. The CDR3 region is CASRQTGTSGNTIYF. CDR3 coding DNA: TGTGCCAGCAGGCAGACAGGGACCTCTGGAAACACCATATATTTT.

The V and J genes are TRBV7-9 and TRBJ2-3; D not certain. Germline-derived CDR1 and CDR2 are SEHNR and FQNEAQ (reference sequence). Trimming removed 2 bases from V and 5 bases from J, with 2 bases in between. This CDR3 spans 11 amino acids. The CDR3 is CASSLRDTQYF. CDR3 coding DNA: TGTGCCAGCAGCTTAAGAGATACGCAGTATTTT.

The chain recombines TRBV11-1 with TRBJ2-1, with TRBD2 as a possible D gene (5 bases). CDR3 length equals 16 residues. CDR1 is SGHAT, CDR2 FQDESV, per germline (reference sequence). The V end was cut by 3 bases, the J end by 3 bases, with 15 bases between. The CDR3 DNA reads as TGTGCCAGCAGCTTTACCCCTAGCTACGGCTACAATGAGCAGTTCTTC. Translating gives CASSFTPSYGYNEQFF.

The chain joins TRBV5-1 to TRBJ2-7, with 9 bases aligning to TRBD1. This CDR3 has 15 amino acids. Losses at the gene ends were 0 bases for V and 2 bases for J; bases not matched to a gene: 3. The V gene's germline CDR1 is SGHRS and CDR2 YFSETQ. The CDR3 nucleotides read TGCGCCAGCAGCTTGGAAGGGACAGGGCCCTACGAGCAGTACTTC. As protein: CASSLEGTGPYEQYF.

The gene calls are TRBV18 and TRBJ1-5, with no clear D. The germline V gene has CDR1 KGHSH and CDR2 LQKENI. CDR3 size: 14 residues. Trimming shortened V by 3 bases and J by 4 bases, and 10 bases separated the two germline ends. The CDR3 loop reads CASSPDTANQPQHF. The CDR3 bases are TGTGCCAGCTCACCCGACACAGCGAATCAGCCCCAGCATTTT.

The J gene is TRBJ1-1, the V gene TRBV5-1; D not certain. Germline V lookup: CDR1 SGHRS, CDR2 YFSETQ. Between the trimmed V and J ends, which lost 0 bases and 6 bases, there was a span of 9 bases. This CDR3 comprises 13 residues. This chain's CDR3 is CASSLGPASEAFF. The CDR3 nucleotides read TGCGCCAGCAGCTTGGGGCCGGCTTCTGAAGCTTTCTTT.